Listed below are T cell receptor beta chains from one sample, sequenced in a study of T cells after yellow fever vaccination. TCRdb independently ran MiXCR on the 5' RACE reads; one entry per CDR3 protein. The table lists a few hundred thousand distinct CDR3 sequences, around 8.1% of them singletons. The sequenced sample was PBMCs, obtained roughly seven weeks after the first yellow fever vaccination. The receptors shown here come from a man aged 18 to 29 who received the YFV17D yellow fever vaccine. Each CDR3 is given with its conserved first and last residue. The D gene is left open where the match is weak. Size is omitted from some rows. Given values are once, few, many or a class for expanded clones.

TGTGCCAGCAGCAGCAGGGGGCTCTCCTACGAGCAGTACTTC	CASSSRGLSYEQYF	TRBD1	NA	TRBV7-3	TRBJ2-7
TGTGCCAGCAGATCCGTCGGGGCCTCTGGAAACACCATATATTTT	CASRSVGASGNTIYF	NA	NA	TRBV12-3/TRBV12-4	TRBJ1-3
TGCGCCAGCAGCCAAAGGTCAGCGGGGGGATTTTTTGAGCAGTTCTTC	CASSQRSAGGFFEQFF	TRBD2	NA	TRBV4-1	TRBJ2-1
TGTGCCAGCAGACCACCGGGACAGGGGCTTCATGAGCAGTTCTTC	CASRPPGQGLHEQFF	TRBD1	few	TRBV28	TRBJ2-1
TGCGCCAGCAGCTTGGCGGTAGGCGGTGGGGAGACCCAGTACTTC	CASSLAVGGGETQYF	NA	few	TRBV5-1	TRBJ2-5
TGCAGCGCCACGGACAGATCCTATGGCTACACCTTC	CSATDRSYGYTF	NA	few	TRBV29-1	TRBJ1-2
TGTGCCAGCAGAGGAGGGGGCGGAATTGGGCCCCAGCATTTT	CASRGGGGIGPQHF	TRBD1	few	TRBV28	TRBJ1-5
TGTGCCAGTAGCACCGGAAGCGCCACCGGGGAGCTGTTTTTT	CASSTGSATGELFF	NA	few	TRBV19	TRBJ2-2
TGTGCCAGCAGTTTAGATTCAGGGCAGCCCCAGCATTTT	CASSLDSGQPQHF	NA	NA	TRBV12-3/TRBV12-4	TRBJ1-5
TGTGCCAGCAGTTTACCCTTAGCGGGGCAGTACTTC	CASSLPLAGQYF	TRBD2	NA	TRBV12-3/TRBV12-4	TRBJ2-7
TGTGCCAGCAGCCCACCGGACTGGGAGGAGGAGTACTTC	CASSPPDWEEEYF	NA	few	TRBV5-4	TRBJ2-7
TGCGCCAGCAGCTTCGGTACATCCGGCACAGATACGCAGTATTTT	CASSFGTSGTDTQYF	NA	many	TRBV5-1	TRBJ2-3
TGTGCCAGCAGCTTAGGGGGGGCCCTCACAGATACGCAGTATTTT	CASSLGGALTDTQYF	NA	few	TRBV7-2	TRBJ2-3
TGTGCCAGCAGAGTTTCGGGGGGGCGACCCGATGGCTACACCTTC	CASRVSGGRPDGYTF	NA	few	TRBV12-3/TRBV12-4	TRBJ1-2
TGTGCCAGCAGTCCCCCGGACAGGGGGGAGTGGGGCGAGCAGTACTTC	CASSPPDRGEWGEQYF	TRBD1	many	TRBV12-3/TRBV12-4	TRBJ2-7
TGTGCCAGCAGCCCAGGGGAGGGATTTGAAGCTTTCTTT	CASSPGEGFEAFF	NA	few	TRBV7-9	TRBJ1-1
TGTGCCAGTAGTATAGTGGTGGGCAATCAGCCCCAGCATTTT	CASSIVVGNQPQHF	NA	NA	TRBV19	TRBJ1-5
TGTGCCTGTAGCGGGGCGCGCTCCTACAATGAGCAGTTCTTC	CACSGARSYNEQFF	TRBD2	NA	TRBV30	TRBJ2-1
TGCAGCGCCGGAGGCCCGCGACACTATCAGCCCCAGCATTTT	CSAGGPRHYQPQHF	NA	NA	TRBV29-1	TRBJ1-5
TGTGCCAGCAGTGAAGCTGACATAGAGACCCAGTACTTC	CASSEADIETQYF	NA	NA	TRBV2	TRBJ2-5
TGTGCCAGCAATCGACCCGGGGAGCTGTTTTTT	CASNRPGELFF	NA	many	TRBV7-9	TRBJ2-2
TGTGCCAGCGGGAAACAGGGTACTGGACTGGGCTACACCTTC	CASGKQGTGLGYTF	NA	many	TRBV12-3/TRBV12-4	TRBJ1-2
TGTGCCAGCAGCCGGGACAGGGCAAACACCGGGGAGCTGTTTTTT	CASSRDRANTGELFF	TRBD1	many	TRBV4-2	TRBJ2-2
TGTGCCATCAAGTCCGGGACAGGGGATGGGCAGTACTTC	CAIKSGTGDGQYF	TRBD1	few	TRBV10-3	TRBJ2-7
TGTGCCAGCAGCTTAGGACCCCAAAACATTCAGTACTTC	CASSLGPQNIQYF	NA	few	TRBV11-3	TRBJ2-4
TGTGCCAGCAGCTTAAGCACCCAAGAGACCCAGTACTTC	CASSLSTQETQYF	NA	many	TRBV7-2	TRBJ2-5
TGTGCCAGCAGCTTGGGTGGGACAGGTGAAGCTTTCTTT	CASSLGGTGEAFF	TRBD1	many	TRBV5-4	TRBJ1-1
TGTGCCAGCAGCTTCGGGGGGATGACAGATACGCAGTATTTT	CASSFGGMTDTQYF	TRBD2	few	TRBV5-5	TRBJ2-3
TGTGCCAGCAGTTACGGTGCGGGCAATCAGCCCCAGCATTTT	CASSYGAGNQPQHF	NA	NA	TRBV6-5	TRBJ1-5
TGCGCCAGCAGCTATCGACAGGAGGGGTACAATGAGCAGTTCTTC	CASSYRQEGYNEQFF	NA	NA	TRBV5-1	TRBJ2-1
TGTGCCAGCAGTTTTGACCCGAGTTATGGCTACACCTTC	CASSFDPSYGYTF	NA	few	TRBV12-3/TRBV12-4	TRBJ1-2
TGTGCCAGTAGGCCAGAACCAGGTCGGCCCCAGCATTTT	CASRPEPGRPQHF	NA	few	TRBV19	TRBJ1-5
TGTGCCATCAGTGAGCCCGGGACAGGGGACACCATCGTCTTC	CAISEPGTGDTIVF	TRBD1	NA	TRBV10-3	TRBJ2-7